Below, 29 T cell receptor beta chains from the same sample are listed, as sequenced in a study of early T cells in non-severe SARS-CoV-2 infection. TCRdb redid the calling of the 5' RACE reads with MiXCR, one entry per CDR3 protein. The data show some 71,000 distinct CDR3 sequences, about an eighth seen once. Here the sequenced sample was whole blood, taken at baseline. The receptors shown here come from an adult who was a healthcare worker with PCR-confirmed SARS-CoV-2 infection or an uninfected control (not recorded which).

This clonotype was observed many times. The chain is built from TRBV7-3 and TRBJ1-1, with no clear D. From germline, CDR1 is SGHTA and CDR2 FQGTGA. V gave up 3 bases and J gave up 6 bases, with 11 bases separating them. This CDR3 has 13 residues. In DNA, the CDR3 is TGTGCCAGCAGCTTGAGTGTTACGGCTGAAGCTTTCTTT. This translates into CASSLSVTAEAFF.

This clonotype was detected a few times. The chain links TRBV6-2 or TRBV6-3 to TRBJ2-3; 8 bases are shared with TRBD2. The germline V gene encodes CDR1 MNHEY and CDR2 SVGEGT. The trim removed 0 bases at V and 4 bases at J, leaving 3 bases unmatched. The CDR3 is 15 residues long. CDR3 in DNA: TGTGCCAGCAGTTACTCGACGGGAGGGCCAGATACGCAGTATTTT. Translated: CASSYSTGGPDTQYF.

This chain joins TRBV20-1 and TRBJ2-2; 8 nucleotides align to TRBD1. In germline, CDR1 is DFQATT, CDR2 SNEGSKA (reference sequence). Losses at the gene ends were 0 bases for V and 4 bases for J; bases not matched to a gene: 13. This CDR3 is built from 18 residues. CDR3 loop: CSARDQPRRDRSTGELFF. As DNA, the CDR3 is TGCAGTGCTAGAGACCAACCCCGAAGGGACAGGTCCACCGGGGAGCTGTTTTTT.

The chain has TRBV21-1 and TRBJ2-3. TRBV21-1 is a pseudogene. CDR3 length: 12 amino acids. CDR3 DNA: TGTGTCAGCAGCAAAGGGGGAGATACGCAGTATTTT. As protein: CVSSKGGDTQYF.

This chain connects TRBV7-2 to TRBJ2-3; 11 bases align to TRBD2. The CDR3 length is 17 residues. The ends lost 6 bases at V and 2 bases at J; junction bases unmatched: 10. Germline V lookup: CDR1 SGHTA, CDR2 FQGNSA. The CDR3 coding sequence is TGTGCCAGCAGACAGGGACTAGCGGCTTCGGCCACAGATACGCAGTATTTT. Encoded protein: CASRQGLAASATDTQYF.

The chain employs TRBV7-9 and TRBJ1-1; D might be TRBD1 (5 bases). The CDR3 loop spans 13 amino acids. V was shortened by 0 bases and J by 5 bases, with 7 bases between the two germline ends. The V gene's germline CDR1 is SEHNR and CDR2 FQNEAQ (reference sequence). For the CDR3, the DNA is TGTGCCAGCAGCTTAGCAGGGGCAACTGAAGCTTTCTTT. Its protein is CASSLAGATEAFF.

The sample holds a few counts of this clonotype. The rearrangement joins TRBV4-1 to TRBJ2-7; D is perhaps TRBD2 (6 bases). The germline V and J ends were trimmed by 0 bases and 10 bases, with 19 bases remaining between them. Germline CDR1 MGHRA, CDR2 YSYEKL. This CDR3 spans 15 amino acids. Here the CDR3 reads CASSQDRGLTLGQYF. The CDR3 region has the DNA TGCGCCAGCAGCCAAGATCGGGGACTCACCCTGGGACAGTACTTC.

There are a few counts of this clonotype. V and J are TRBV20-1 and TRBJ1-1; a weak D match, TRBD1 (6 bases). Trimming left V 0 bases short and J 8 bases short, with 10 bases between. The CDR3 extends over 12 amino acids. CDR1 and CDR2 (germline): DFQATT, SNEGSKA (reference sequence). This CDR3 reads CSAREGGREAFF. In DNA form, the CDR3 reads TGCAGTGCTAGAGAGGGGGGCAGAGAAGCTTTCTTT.

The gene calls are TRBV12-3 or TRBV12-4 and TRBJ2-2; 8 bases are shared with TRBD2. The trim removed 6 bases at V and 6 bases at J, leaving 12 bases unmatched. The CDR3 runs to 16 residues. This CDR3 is CASRSPGLVFPGELFF. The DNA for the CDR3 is TGTGCCAGCAGGTCACCGGGACTAGTTTTTCCCGGGGAGCTGTTTTTT.

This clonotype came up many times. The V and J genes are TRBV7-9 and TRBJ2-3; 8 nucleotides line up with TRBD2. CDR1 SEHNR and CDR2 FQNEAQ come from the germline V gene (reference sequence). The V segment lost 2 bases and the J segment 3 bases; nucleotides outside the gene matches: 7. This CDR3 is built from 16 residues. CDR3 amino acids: CASSLPPGLDTDTQYF. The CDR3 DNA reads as TGTGCCAGCAGCTTACCCCCGGGACTAGATACAGATACGCAGTATTTT.

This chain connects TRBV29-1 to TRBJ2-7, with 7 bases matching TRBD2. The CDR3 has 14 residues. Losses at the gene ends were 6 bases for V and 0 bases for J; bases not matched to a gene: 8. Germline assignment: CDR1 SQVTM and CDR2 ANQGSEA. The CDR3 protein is CSVVLATTSYEQYF. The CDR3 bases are TGCAGCGTAGTACTAGCGACTACCTCCTACGAGCAGTACTTC.

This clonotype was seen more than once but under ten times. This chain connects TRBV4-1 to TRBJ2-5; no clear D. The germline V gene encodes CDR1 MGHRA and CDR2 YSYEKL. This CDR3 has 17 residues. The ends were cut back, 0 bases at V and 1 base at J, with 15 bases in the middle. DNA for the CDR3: TGCGCCAGCAGCCAAGATCCCCCCCGACAAGTCCAAGAGACCCAGTACTTC. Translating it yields CASSQDPPRQVQETQYF.

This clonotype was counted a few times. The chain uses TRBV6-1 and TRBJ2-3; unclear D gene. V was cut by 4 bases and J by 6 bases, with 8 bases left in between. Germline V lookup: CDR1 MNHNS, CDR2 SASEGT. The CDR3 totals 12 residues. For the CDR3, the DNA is TGTGCCAGCAGTGGGAATAGGGATACGCAGTATTTT. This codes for CASSGNRDTQYF.

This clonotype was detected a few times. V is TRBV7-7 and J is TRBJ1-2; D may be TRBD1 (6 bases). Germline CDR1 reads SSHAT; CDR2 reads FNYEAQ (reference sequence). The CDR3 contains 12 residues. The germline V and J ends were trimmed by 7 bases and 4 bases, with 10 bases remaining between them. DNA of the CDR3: TGTGCCAGCACCTCGACAGGCTATGGCTACACCTTC. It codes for CASTSTGYGYTF. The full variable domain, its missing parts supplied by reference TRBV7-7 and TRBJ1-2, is GAGVSQSPRYKVTKRGQDVTLRCDPISSHATLYWYQQALGQGPEFLTYFNYEAQPDKSGLPSDRFSAERPEGSISTLTIQRTEQRDSAMYRCASTSTGYGYTFGSGTRLTVV.

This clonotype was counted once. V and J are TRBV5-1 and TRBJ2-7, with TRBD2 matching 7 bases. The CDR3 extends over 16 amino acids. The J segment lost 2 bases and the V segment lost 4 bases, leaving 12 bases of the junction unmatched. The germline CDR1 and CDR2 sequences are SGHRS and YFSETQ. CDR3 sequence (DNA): TGCGCCAGCAGCCCCCACGGGGGGAATACTGCCTACGAGCAGTACTTC. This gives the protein CASSPHGGNTAYEQYF.

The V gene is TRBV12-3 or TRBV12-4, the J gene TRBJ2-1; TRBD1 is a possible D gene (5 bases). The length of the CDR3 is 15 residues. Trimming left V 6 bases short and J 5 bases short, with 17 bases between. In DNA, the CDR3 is TGTGCCAGCAGACTGAGGACAACCGAAAACAATGAGCAGTTCTTC. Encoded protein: CASRLRTTENNEQFF.

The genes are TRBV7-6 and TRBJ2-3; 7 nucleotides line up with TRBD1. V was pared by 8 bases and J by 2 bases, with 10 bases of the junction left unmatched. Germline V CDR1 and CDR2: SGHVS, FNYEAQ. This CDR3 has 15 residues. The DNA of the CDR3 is TGTGCCAGCTCCGACAGGGAAGGCTACACAGATACGCAGTATTTT. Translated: CASSDREGYTDTQYF.

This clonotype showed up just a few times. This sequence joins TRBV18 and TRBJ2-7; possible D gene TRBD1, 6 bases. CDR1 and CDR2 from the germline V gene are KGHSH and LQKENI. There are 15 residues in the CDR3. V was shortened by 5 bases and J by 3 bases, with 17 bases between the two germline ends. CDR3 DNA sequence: TGTGCCAGCTCATCAACCGGGACAAGAGGCTACGAGCAGTACTTC. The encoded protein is CASSSTGTRGYEQYF. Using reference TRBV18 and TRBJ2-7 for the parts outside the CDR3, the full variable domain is NAGVMQNPRHLVRRRGQEARLRCSPMKGHSHVYWYRQLPEEGLKFMVYLQKENIIDESGMPKERFSAEFPKEGPSILRIQQVVRGDSAAYFCASSSTGTRGYEQYFGPGTRLTVT.

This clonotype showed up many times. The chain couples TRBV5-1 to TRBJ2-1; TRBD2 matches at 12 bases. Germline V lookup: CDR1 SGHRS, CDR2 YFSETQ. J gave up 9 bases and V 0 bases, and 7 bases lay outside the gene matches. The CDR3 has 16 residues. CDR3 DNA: TGCGCCAGCAGCTTGGCTTCTAGCGGGGGGGCCGGTGAGCAGTTCTTC. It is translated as CASSLASSGGAGEQFF.

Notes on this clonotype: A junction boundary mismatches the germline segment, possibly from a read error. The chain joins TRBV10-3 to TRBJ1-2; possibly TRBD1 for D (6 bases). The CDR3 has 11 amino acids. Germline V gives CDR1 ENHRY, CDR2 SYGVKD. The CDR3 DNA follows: TGTGCCACCAGTGCAGGGGATGGCTACACCTTC. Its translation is CATSAGDGYTF.

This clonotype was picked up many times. DNA for the CDR3: TGTGCCACCAGTGTTTCTTCGCCCTCTGGGGCCAACGTCCTGACTTTC. Protein product: CATSVSSPSGANVLTF. This rearrangement joins TRBV24-1 to TRBJ2-6; D is uncertain. Germline assignment: CDR1 KGHDR and CDR2 SFDVKD. The CDR3 totals 16 residues. V gave up 5 bases and J gave up 0 bases, with 10 bases separating them.

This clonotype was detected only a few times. The CDR3 sequence: CASSLGQGSYTGELFF. The CDR3 nucleotides are TGTGCCAGCAGCTTGGGACAGGGATCATACACCGGGGAGCTGTTTTTT. The chain joins TRBV7-8 to TRBJ2-2; 9 nucleotides align to TRBD1. With 3 bases clipped from V and 3 bases from J, the junction kept 5 bases outside the gene matches. The CDR3 runs to 16 residues. CDR1 SGHVS and CDR2 FQNEAQ come from the germline V gene.

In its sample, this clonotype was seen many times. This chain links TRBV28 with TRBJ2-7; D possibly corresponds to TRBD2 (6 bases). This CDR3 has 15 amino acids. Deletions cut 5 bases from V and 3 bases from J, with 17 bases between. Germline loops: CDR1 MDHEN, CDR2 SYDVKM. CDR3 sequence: CASSPGGVGVYEQYF. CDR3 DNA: TGTGCCAGCAGTCCCGGAGGGGTGGGAGTCTACGAGCAGTACTTC.

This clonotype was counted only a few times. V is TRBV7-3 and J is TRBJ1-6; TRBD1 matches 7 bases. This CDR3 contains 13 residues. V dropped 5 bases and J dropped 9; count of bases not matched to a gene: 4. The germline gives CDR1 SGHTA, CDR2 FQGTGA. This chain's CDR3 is CASSPRQGSPLHF. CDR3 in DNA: TGTGCCAGCAGCCCACGACAGGGTTCACCCCTCCACTTT.

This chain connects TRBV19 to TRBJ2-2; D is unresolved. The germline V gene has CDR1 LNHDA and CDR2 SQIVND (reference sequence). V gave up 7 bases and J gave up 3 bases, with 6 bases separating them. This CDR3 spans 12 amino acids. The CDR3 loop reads CASTQDTGELFF. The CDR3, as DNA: TGTGCCAGTACTCAGGACACCGGGGAGCTGTTTTTT.

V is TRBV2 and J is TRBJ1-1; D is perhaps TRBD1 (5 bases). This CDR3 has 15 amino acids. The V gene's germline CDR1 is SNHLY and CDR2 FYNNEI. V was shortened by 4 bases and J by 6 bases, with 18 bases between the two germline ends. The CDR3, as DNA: TGTGCCAGCAGTGCAAGGCAGGGTTACGGAGCTGAAGCTTTCTTT. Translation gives CASSARQGYGAEAFF.

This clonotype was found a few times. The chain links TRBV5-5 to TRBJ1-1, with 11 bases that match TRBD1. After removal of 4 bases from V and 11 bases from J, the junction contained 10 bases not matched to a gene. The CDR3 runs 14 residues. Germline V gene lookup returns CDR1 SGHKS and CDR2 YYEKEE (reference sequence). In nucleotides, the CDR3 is TGTGCCAGCAGCCGAACTCCCGGGACAGGGGGTGCTTTCTTT. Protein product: CASSRTPGTGGAFF.

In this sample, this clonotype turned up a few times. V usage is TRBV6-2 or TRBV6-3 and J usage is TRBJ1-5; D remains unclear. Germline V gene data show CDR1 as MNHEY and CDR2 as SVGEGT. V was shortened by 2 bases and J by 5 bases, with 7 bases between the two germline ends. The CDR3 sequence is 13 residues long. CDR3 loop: CASSYRAYQPQHF. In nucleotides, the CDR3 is TGTGCCAGCAGTTACAGGGCATATCAGCCCCAGCATTTT.

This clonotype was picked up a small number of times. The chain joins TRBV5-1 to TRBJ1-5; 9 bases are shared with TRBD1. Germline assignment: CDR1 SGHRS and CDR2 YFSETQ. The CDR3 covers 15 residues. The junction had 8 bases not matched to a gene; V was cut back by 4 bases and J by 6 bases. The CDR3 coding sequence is TGCGCCAGCAGCGTCGGGACAGGGAGGACTCAGCCCCAGCATTTT. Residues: CASSVGTGRTQPQHF.